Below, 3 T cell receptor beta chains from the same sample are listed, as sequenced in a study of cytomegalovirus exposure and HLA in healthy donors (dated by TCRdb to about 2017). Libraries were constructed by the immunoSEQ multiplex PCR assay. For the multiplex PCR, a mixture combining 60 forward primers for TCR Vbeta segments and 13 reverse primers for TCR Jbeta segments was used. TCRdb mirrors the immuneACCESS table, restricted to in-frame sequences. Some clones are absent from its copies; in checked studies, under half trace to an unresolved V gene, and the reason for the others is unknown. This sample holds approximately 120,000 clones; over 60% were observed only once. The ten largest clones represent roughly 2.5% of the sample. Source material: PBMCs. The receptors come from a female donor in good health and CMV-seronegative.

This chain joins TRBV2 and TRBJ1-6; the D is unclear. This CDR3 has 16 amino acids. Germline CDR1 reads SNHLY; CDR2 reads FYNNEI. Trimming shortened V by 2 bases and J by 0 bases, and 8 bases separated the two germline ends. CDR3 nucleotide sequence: TGTGCCAGCAGTGAACAGATCAGCTCCTATAATTCACCCCTCCACTTT. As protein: CASSEQISSYNSPLHF.

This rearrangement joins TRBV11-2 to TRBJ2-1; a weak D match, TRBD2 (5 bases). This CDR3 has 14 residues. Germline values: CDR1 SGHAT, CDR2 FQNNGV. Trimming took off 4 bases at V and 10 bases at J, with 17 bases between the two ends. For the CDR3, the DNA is TGTGCCAGCAGCTCCGACGGAGGCCCTTGGGAGCAGTTCTTC. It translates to CASSSDGGPWEQFF.

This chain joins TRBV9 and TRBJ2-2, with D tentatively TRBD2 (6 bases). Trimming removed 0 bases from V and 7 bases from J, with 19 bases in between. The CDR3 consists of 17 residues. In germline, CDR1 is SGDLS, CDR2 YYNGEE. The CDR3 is CASSVGRGTSSVGELFF. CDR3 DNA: TGTGCCAGCAGCGTAGGTCGGGGGACCTCTAGTGTCGGGGAGCTGTTTTTT.